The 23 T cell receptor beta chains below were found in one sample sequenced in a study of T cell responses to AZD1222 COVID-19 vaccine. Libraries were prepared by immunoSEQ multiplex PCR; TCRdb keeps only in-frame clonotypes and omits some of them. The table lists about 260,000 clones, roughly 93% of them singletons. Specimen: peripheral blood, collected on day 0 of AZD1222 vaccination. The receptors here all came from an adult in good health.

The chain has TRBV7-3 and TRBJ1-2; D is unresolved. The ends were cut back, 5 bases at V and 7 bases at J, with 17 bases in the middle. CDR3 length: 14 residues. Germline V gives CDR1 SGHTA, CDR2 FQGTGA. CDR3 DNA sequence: TGTGCCAGCAGCGCCTCAGAGCGCGTCGGTGGCTACACCTTC. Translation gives CASSASERVGGYTF.

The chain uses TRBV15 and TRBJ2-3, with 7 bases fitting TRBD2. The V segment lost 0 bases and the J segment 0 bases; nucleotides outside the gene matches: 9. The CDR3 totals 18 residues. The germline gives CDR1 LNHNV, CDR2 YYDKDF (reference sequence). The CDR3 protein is CATSRDRGSGYSTDTQYF. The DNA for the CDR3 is TGTGCCACCAGCAGAGATCGGGGTAGCGGGTATAGCACAGATACGCAGTATTTT.

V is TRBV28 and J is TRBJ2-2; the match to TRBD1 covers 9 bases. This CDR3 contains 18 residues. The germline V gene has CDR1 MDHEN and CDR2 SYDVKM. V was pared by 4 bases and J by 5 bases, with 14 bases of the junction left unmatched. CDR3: CASSSLSTGGGRTGELFF. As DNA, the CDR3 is TGTGCCAGCAGTTCGCTAAGTACAGGGGGCGGAAGGACCGGGGAGCTGTTTTTT.

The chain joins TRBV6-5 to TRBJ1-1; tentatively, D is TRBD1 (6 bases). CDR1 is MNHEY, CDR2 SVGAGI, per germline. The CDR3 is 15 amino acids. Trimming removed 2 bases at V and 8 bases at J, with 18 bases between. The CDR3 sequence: CASSYNRLGHPEAFF. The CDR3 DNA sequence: TGTGCCAGCAGTTACAATCGTCTGGGACACCCAGAAGCTTTCTTT.

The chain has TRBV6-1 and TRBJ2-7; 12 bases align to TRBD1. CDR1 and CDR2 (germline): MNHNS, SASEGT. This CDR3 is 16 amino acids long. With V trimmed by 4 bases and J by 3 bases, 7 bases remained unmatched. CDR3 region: CASSVTGTGGYYEQYF. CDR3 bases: TGTGCCAGCAGTGTCACCGGGACAGGGGGCTACTACGAGCAGTACTTC.

The CDR3, as DNA: TGTGCCAGCAGCTTAGTAGGGGGATACTACAATGAGCAGTTCTTC. Amino acids: CASSLVGGYYNEQFF. The chain recombines TRBV7-8 with TRBJ2-1, with D possibly TRBD1 on 6 matching bases. The CDR3 loop spans 15 amino acids. Trimming left V 1 base short and J 3 bases short, with 10 bases between. CDR1 is SGHVS, CDR2 FQNEAQ, per germline. The variable domain in full, with the rest retrieved from reference TRBV7-8 and TRBJ2-1, is GAGVSQSPRYKVAKRGQDVALRCDPISGHVSLFWYQQALGQGPEFLTYFQNEAQLDKSGLPSDRFFAERPEGSVSTLKIQRTQQEDSAVYLCASSLVGGYYNEQFFGPGTRLTVL.

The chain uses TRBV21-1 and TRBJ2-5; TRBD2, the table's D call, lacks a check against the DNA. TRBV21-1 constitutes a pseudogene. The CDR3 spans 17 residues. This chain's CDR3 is CASSKGRDRGSPETQYF. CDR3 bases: TGTGCCAGCAGCAAAGGACGGGACCGGGGGTCCCCAGAGACCCAGTACTTC.

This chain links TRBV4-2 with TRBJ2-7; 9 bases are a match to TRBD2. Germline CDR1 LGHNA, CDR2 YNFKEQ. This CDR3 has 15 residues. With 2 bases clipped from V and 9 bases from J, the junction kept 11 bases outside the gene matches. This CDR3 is CASSQSSGETFAQYF. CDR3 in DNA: TGTGCCAGCAGCCAATCTAGCGGGGAGACTTTTGCGCAGTACTTC.

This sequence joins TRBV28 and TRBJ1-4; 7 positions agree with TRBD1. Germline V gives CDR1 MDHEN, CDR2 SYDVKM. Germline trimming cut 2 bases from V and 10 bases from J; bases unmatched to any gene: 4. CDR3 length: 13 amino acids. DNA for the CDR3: TGTGCCAGCAGTTTACCCACAGGGGCAAAACTGTTTTTT. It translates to CASSLPTGAKLFF.

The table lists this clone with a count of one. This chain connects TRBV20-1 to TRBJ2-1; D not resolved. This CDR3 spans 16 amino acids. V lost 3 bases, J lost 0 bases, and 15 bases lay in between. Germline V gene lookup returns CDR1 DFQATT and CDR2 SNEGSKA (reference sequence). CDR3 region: CSASSPATSSYNEQFF. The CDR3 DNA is TGCAGTGCTAGTAGTCCTGCTACGAGCTCCTACAATGAGCAGTTCTTC.

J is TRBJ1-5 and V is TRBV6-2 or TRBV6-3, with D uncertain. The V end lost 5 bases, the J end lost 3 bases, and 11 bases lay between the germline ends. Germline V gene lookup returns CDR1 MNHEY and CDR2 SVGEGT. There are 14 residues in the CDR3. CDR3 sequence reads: CASSQSQINQPQHF. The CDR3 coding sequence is TGTGCCAGCAGTCAATCCCAAATCAATCAGCCCCAGCATTTT.

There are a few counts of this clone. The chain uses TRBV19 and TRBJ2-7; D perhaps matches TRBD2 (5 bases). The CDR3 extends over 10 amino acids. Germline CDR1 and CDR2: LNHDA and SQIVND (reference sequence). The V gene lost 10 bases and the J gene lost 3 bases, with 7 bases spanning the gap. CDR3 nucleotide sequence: TGTGCCACCGGGGACTACGAGCAGTACTTC. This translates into CATGDYEQYF. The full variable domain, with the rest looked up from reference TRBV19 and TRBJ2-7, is DGGITQSPKYLFRKEGQNVTLSCEQNLNHDAMYWYRQDPGQGLRLIYYSQIVNDFQKGDIAEGYSVSREKKESFPLTVTSAQKNPTAFYLCATGDYEQYFGPGTRLTVT.

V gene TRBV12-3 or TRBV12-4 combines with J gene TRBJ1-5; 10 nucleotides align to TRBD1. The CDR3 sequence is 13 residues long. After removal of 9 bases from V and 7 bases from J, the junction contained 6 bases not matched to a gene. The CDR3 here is CASSGQGRQPQHF. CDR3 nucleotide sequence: TGTGCCAGTTCGGGACAGGGGAGACAGCCCCAGCATTTT.

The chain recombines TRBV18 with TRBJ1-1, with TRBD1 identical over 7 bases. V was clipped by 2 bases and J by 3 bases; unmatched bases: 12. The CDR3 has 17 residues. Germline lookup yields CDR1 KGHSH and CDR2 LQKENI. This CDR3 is CASSPSRGILRDTEAFF. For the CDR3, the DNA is TGTGCCAGCTCACCATCCAGGGGGATTCTAAGAGACACTGAAGCTTTCTTT.

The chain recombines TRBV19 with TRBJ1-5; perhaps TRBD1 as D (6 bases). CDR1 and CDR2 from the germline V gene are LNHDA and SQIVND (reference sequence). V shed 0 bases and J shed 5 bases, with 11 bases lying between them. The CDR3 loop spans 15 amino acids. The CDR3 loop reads CASSIEGGRHQPQHF. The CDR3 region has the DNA TGTGCCAGTAGTATAGAGGGGGGCCGCCATCAGCCCCAGCATTTT.

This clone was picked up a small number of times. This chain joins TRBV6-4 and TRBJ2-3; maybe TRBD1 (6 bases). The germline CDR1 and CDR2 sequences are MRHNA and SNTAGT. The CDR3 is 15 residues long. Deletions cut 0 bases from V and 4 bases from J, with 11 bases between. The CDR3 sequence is CASSDSPQGSDTQYF. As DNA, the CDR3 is TGTGCCAGCAGTGACTCACCCCAGGGGTCAGATACGCAGTATTTT.

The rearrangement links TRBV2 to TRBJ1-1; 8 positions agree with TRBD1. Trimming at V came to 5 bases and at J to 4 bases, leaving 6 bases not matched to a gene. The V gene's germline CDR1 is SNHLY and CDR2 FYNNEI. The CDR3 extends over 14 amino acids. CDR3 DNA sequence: TGTGCCAGCAGTATAGACAGGGGCGCCACTGAAGCTTTCTTT. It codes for CASSIDRGATEAFF.

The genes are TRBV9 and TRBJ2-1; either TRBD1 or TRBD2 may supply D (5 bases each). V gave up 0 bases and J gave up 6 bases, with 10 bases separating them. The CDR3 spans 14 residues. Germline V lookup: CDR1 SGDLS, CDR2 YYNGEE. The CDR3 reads CASSVEGTINEQFF. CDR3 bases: TGTGCCAGCAGCGTAGAAGGGACCATCAATGAGCAGTTCTTC.

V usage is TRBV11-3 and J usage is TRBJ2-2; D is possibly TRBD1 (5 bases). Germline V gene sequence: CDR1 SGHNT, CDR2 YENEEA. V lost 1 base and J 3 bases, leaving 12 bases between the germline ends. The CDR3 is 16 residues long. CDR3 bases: TGTGCCAGCAGCTTAGCCCAGGGTCCGGACACCGGGGAGCTGTTTTTT. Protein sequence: CASSLAQGPDTGELFF.

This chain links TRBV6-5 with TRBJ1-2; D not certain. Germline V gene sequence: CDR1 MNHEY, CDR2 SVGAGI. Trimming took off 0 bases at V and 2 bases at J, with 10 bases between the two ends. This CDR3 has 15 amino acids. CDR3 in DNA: TGTGCCAGCAGTTACTCGCACCTAGGAAACTATGGCTACACCTTC. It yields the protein CASSYSHLGNYGYTF.

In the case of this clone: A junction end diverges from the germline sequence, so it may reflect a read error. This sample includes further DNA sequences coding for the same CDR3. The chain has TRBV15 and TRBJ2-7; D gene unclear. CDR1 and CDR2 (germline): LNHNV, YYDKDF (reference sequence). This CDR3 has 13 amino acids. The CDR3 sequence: CATSRDPGYEQYF. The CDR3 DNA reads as TGTGCTACCAGCAGAGATCCGGGCTACGAGCAGTACTTC.

The CDR3 loop is CASSLVGGDYEQYF. CDR3 coding DNA: TGCGCCAGCAGCTTGGTAGGGGGGGACTACGAGCAGTACTTC. V usage is TRBV5-1 and J usage is TRBJ2-7; the D gene is possibly TRBD2 (7 bases). V lost 0 bases to trimming and J lost 3 bases, with 10 bases between them. CDR1 and CDR2 (germline): SGHRS, YFSETQ. The CDR3 extends over 14 amino acids. The full variable domain, its missing parts supplied by reference TRBV5-1 and TRBJ2-7, is KAGVTQTPRYLIKTRGQQVTLSCSPISGHRSVSWYQQTPGQGLQFLFEYFSETQRNKGNFPGRFSGRQFSNSRSEMNVSTLELGDSALYLCASSLVGGDYEQYFGPGTRLTVT.

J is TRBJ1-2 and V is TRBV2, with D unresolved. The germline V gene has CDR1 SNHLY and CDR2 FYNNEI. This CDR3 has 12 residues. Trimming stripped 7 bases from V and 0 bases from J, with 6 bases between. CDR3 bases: TGTGCCAGCACGAGGGCTAACTATGGCTACACCTTC. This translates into CASTRANYGYTF.